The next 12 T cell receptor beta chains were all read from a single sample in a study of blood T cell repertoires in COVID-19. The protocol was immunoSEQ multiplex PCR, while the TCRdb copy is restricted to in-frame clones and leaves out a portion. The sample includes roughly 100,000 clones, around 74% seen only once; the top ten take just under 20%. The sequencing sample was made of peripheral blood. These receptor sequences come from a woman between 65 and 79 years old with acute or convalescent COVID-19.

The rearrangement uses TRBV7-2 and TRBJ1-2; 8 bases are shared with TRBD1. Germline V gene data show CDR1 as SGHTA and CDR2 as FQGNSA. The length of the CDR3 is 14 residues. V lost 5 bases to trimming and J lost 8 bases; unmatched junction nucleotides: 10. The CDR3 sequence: CASSTGQGLKGYTF. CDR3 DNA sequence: TGTGCCAGCAGCACTGGACAGGGATTAAAGGGCTACACCTTC.

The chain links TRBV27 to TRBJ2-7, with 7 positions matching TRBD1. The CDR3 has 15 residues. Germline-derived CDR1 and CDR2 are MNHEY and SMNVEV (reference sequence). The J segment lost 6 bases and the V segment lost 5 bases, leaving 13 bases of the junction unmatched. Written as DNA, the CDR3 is TGTGCCAGCAGTCCGATCAGGGACAGAATCGGCGAGCAGTACTTC. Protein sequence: CASSPIRDRIGEQYF.

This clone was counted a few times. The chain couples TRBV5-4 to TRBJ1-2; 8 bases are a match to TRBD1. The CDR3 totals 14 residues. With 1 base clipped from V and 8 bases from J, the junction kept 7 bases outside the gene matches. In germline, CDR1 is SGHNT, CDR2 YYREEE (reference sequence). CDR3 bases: TGTGCCAGCAGCTTGCTGGACAGGGTGGTAGGCTACACCTTC. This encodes CASSLLDRVVGYTF.

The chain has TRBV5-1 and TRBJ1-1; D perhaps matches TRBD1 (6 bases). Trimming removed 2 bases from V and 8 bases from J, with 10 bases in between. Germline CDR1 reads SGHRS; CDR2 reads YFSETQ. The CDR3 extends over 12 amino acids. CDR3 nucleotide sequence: TGCGCCAGCAGCTTACAGGGATTGGAAGCTTTCTTT. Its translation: CASSLQGLEAFF.

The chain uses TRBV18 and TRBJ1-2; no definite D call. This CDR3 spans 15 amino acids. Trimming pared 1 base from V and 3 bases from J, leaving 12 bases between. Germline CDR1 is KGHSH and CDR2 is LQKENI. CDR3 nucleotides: TGTGCCAGCTCACCACAGACCGGGTCTCACTATGGCTACACCTTC. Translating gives CASSPQTGSHYGYTF.

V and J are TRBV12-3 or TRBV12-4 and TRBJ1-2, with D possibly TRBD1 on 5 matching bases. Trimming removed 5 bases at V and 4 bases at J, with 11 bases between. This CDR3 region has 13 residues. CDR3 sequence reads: CASSLDSPYGYTF. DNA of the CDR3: TGTGCCAGCAGTCTCGACAGCCCCTATGGCTACACCTTC.

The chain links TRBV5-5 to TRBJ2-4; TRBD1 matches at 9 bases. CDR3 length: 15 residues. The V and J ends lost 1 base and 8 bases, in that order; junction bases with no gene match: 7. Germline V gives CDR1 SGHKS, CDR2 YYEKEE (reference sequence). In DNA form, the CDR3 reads TGTGCCAGCAGCTTGACAGGGGGCGCCGGCCACATTCAGTACTTC. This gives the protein CASSLTGGAGHIQYF.

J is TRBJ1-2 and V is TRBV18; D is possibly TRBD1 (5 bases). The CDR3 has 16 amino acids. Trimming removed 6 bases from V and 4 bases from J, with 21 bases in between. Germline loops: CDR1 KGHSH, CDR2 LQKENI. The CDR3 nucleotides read TGTGCCAGCTCGTTGGGGCCGTACGTCGATATCTATGGCTACACCTTC. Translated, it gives CASSLGPYVDIYGYTF.

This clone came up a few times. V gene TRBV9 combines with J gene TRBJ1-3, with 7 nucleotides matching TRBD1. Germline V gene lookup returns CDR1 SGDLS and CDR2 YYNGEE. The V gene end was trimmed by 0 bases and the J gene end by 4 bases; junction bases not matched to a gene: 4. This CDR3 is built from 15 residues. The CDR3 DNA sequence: TGTGCCAGCAGCGTAGATGGGACAGCCGGAAACACCATATATTTT. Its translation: CASSVDGTAGNTIYF. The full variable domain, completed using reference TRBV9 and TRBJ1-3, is DSGVTQTPKHLITATGQRVTLRCSPRSGDLSVYWYQQSLDQGLQFLIQYYNGEERAKGNILERFSAQQFPDLHSELNLSSLELGDSALYFCASSVDGTAGNTIYFGEGSWLTVV.

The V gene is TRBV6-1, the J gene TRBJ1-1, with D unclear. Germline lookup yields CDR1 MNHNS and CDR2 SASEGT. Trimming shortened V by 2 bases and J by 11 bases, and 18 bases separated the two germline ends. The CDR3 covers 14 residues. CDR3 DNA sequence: TGTGCCAGCAGTGAAAATGCTGCTCCAGGTTACGCTTTCTTT. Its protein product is CASSENAAPGYAFF.

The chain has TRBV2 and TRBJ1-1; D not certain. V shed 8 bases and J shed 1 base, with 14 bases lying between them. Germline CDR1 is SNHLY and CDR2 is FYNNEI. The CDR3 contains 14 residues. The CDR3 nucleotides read TGTGCCAGCCATCTAGTATTGGGGAACACTGAAGCTTTCTTT. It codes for CASHLVLGNTEAFF.

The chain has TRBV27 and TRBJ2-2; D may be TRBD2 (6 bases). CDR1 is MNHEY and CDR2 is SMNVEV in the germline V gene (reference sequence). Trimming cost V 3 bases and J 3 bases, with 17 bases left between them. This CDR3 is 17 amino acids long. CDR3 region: CASSLEGQGVYTGELFF. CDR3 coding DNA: TGTGCCAGCAGTTTGGAGGGCCAGGGCGTATACACCGGGGAGCTGTTTTTT.